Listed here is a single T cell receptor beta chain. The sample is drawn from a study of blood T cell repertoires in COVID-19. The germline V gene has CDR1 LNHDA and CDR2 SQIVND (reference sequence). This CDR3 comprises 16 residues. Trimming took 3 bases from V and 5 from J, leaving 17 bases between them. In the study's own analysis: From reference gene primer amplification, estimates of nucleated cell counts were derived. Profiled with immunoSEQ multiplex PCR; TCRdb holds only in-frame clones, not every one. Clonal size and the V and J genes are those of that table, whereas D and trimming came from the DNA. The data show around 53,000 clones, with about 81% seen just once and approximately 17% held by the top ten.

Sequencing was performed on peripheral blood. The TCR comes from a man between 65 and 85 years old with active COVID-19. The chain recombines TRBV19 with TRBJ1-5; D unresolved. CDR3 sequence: CASSIGLRRFDQPQHF. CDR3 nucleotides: TGTGCCAGTAGTATTGGGTTGAGGAGATTTGATCAGCCCCAGCATTTT.